Given below is one T cell receptor (beta chain) in context. Some clones are missing from TCRdb's copy, which holds only in-frame ones; the method was immunoSEQ multiplex PCR. Here the sample spans more than 95,000 clones, approximately 95% being singletons. The CDR3 runs 16 residues. The germline V gene has CDR1 ENHRY and CDR2 SYGVKD. The trim removed 10 bases at V and 5 bases at J, leaving 10 bases unmatched. The sample originates from a study of cytomegalovirus exposure and HLA in healthy donors. The chain recombines TRBV10-3 with TRBJ2-2, with 13 nucleotides matching TRBD2. This TCR derives from a man aged 18 to 29 in good health and CMV-seronegative. The sample was PBMCs. This CDR3 reads CASTSGRAEGTGELFF. CDR3 nucleotides: TGTGCCAGCACTAGCGGGAGGGCCGAGGGGACCGGGGAGCTGTTTTTT.